One sample yielded the 6 T cell receptor beta chains listed below, sequenced in a study of neurological immune-mediated disorders. TCRdb called the 5' RACE reads again in MiXCR, with one record for every CDR3 protein. Of roughly 28,000 distinct CDR3 sequences detected, about 3.5% appear once; the ten largest clones hold 7%. Sample: PBMCs. All receptors derive from a woman in her 30s with multiple sclerosis.

This clonotype occurred many times. The rearrangement joins TRBV9 to TRBJ2-3, with 10 bases lining up with TRBD2. With V trimmed by 3 bases and J by 6 bases, 10 bases remained unmatched. Germline V gives CDR1 SGDLS, CDR2 YYNGEE. The CDR3 length is 16 residues. For the CDR3, the DNA is TGTGCCAGCAGCGCCTCACTAGCGGGGCGGGGGGATACGCAGTATTTT. Translating gives CASSASLAGRGDTQYF.

The sample holds many counts of this clonotype. The rearrangement joins TRBV5-1 to TRBJ1-1; maybe TRBD1 (5 bases). This CDR3 has 14 amino acids. CDR1 and CDR2 (germline): SGHRS, YFSETQ. Deletions cut 6 bases from V and 1 base from J, with 13 bases between. CDR3 amino acids: CASNWGSSNTEAFF. Written as DNA, the CDR3 is TGCGCCAGCAACTGGGGGAGTTCGAACACTGAAGCTTTCTTT. Using reference TRBV5-1 and TRBJ1-1 for the parts outside the CDR3, the full variable domain is KAGVTQTPRYLIKTRGQQVTLSCSPISGHRSVSWYQQTPGQGLQFLFEYFSETQRNKGNFPGRFSGRQFSNSRSEMNVSTLELGDSALYLCASNWGSSNTEAFFGQGTRLTVV.

This clonotype was seen a handful of times. One base away lies a much larger clone, so this may be a sequencing read error. V and J are TRBV7-2 and TRBJ2-5, with D possibly matching TRBD1 (5 bases). The V and J ends lost 5 bases and 7 bases respectively, with 17 bases between them. This CDR3 comprises 14 residues. Looked up from germline, CDR1 is SGHTA and CDR2 is FQGNSA. The CDR3: CASSGGKLQGTQYF. The CDR3 coding sequence is TGTGCCAGCAGCGGCGGAAAACTCCAGGGGACCCAGTACTTC.

At least ten counts were recorded for this clonotype. The V and J genes are TRBV7-2 and TRBJ1-5; D gene ambiguous. Trimming removed 1 base from V and 2 bases from J, with 15 bases in between. The CDR3 consists of 17 residues. CDR1 is SGHTA and CDR2 is FQGNSA in the germline V gene. The CDR3 region is CASSLELGFVGNQPQHF. The CDR3 bases are TGTGCCAGCAGCTTAGAGTTGGGTTTTGTAGGCAATCAGCCCCAGCATTTT.

This clonotype was seen repeatedly, ten times or more. The junction and the germline gene differ at one end; a read error may be behind it. This chain links TRBV4-2 with TRBJ1-5; D unclear. Germline-derived CDR1 and CDR2 are LGHNA and YNFKEQ. This CDR3 has 12 residues. This CDR3 reads CASSPGNQPQNF. In DNA, the CDR3 is TGTGCCAGCAGCCCGGGGAATCAGCCCCAGAATTTT.

This clonotype was observed many times. The chain has TRBV5-1 and TRBJ2-7, with 9 bases lining up with TRBD2. This CDR3 contains 14 residues. J lost 9 bases, V lost 1 base, and 8 bases had no gene match. Germline V lookup: CDR1 SGHRS, CDR2 YFSETQ. CDR3 loop: CASSLSSGNVMQYF. CDR3 nucleotide sequence: TGCGCCAGCAGCTTGTCTAGCGGGAACGTAATGCAGTACTTC.